This is a list of T cell receptor beta chains from one sample in a study of blood T cell repertoires in COVID-19. Sequencing used immunoSEQ multiplex PCR; TCRdb keeps in-frame clones, though not all of them. The table records approximately 500,000 clones, less than 90% of them present only once. Material: peripheral blood. The receptors were gathered from a woman aged 45-65 years with COVID-19, enrolled during active disease. CDR3s include the opening cysteine and the closing phenylalanine or tryptophan. A D gene is named only where the DNA matches it firmly. Clone size is shown for a subset of rows, as once, few, many or a class of expanded clone.

clone_size	v_call	j_call	d_call	cdr3_nt	cdr3_aa
-	TRBV18	TRBJ2-3	-	TGTGCCAGCTCACCATCGGGGTCGGGCACAGATACGCAGTATTTT	CASSPSGSGTDTQYF
-	TRBV3-1/TRBV3-2	TRBJ2-2	TRBD2	TGTGCCAGCAGCACCCGGACTAGCGGGGGGGCTTTGACCGGGGAGCTGTTTTTT	CASSTRTSGGALTGELFF
-	TRBV9	TRBJ2-2	TRBD1	TGTGCCAGCAGCCTTAGGACAGGGGCCGGCGGGGAGCTGTTTTTT	CASSLRTGAGGELFF
-	TRBV12-3/TRBV12-4	TRBJ1-2	-	TGTGCCAGCAGTTTAGCCAGGCGATATGGCTACACCTTC	CASSLARRYGYTF
once	TRBV2	TRBJ2-2	TRBD1	TGTGCCAGCAGTGAAATGGGACAGCCCGGGGAGCTGTTTTTT	CASSEMGQPGELFF
-	TRBV29-1	TRBJ2-7	TRBD1	TGCAGCGTGGGACAGACCTACGAGCAGTACTTC	CSVGQTYEQYF
-	TRBV6-2/TRBV6-3	TRBJ2-7	TRBD1	TGTGCCAGCAGTAAGACAGGGAACGAGCAGTACTTC	CASSKTGNEQYF
-	TRBV30	TRBJ1-6	-	TGTGCCTGGGGGAACAGGGTCCATAATTCACCCCTCCACTTT	CAWGNRVHNSPLHF
-	TRBV5-1	TRBJ1-2	TRBD1	TGCGCCAGCAGCTTGGCCATAACAGGGGCTACGAACTATGGCTACACCTTC	CASSLAITGATNYGYTF
-	TRBV3-1/TRBV3-2	TRBJ2-1	TRBD2	TGTGCCAGCTCGTACGGGGGGGCCGGCGGCAATGAGCAGTTCTTC	CASSYGGAGGNEQFF
-	TRBV27	TRBJ1-2	-	TGTGCCAGCAGTTCGGGGTATGGCTACACCTTC	CASSSGYGYTF
-	TRBV12-3/TRBV12-4	TRBJ1-2	-	TGTGCCAGCAGTCCCACAGCGGGAGTGGGCTACACCTTC	CASSPTAGVGYTF
-	TRBV2	TRBJ2-5	-	TGTGCCAGCCTCAGGGCTAGCGACCGCGAAGAGACCCAGTACTTC	CASLRASDREETQYF
few	TRBV12-3/TRBV12-4	TRBJ2-2	TRBD2	TGTGCCAGCAGTTTAATCGGCGGGGGAGTGCTGTTTTTT	CASSLIGGGVLFF
-	TRBV2	TRBJ1-2	TRBD1	TGTGCCAGCAGTGGTCTCAGGACAGGGAGGGGAGGCTACACCTTC	CASSGLRTGRGGYTF
once	TRBV4-1	TRBJ1-3	-	TGCGCCAGCAGCCAAGATGATGGGCGATTCTCTGGAAACACCATATATTTT	CASSQDDGRFSGNTIYF
-	TRBV30	TRBJ2-3	-	TGTGCCTGGAGTTTGAGAGTCGGGGCTGGGGGCAATACGCAGTATTTT	CAWSLRVGAGGNTQYF
-	TRBV5-8	TRBJ2-3	-	TGTGCCAGCAGCGGAGAAATTGATACGCAGTATTTT	CASSGEIDTQYF
-	TRBV6-5	TRBJ1-5	-	TGTGCCAGCACCTTCCCCAGGGGTTCCATCCAGCCCCAGCATTTT	CASTFPRGSIQPQHF
once	TRBV27	TRBJ2-7	TRBD1	TGTGCCAACCGAGGAAGGGCAGGGGGACCCTCACCCTACGAGCAGTACTTC	CANRGRAGGPSPYEQYF
-	TRBV11-2	TRBJ2-2	TRBD1	TGTGCCAGCAGCCAGACAGGGAGGAACACCGGGGAGCTGTTTTTT	CASSQTGRNTGELFF
-	TRBV5-6	TRBJ1-2	-	TGTGCCAGCAGCCTCGGGACAAGTCAAGGCTACACCTTC	CASSLGTSQGYTF
-	TRBV18	TRBJ1-2	TRBD1	TGTGCCAGCTCAATTGACAGGGGATTCGGTGGCTACACCTTC	CASSIDRGFGGYTF
-	TRBV7-9	TRBJ1-1	-	TGTGCCAGCAGCTTACCCCAGGGGACGAACACTGAAGCTTTCTTT	CASSLPQGTNTEAFF
-	TRBV6-5	TRBJ1-1	TRBD1	TGTGCCAGCTTCCAGGGGGGAGCTGAGAACACTGAAGCTTTCTTT	CASFQGGAENTEAFF
-	TRBV19	TRBJ2-7	-	TGTGCCAGTAGTACCCTCTCGGGCGAGCAGTACTTC	CASSTLSGEQYF
-	TRBV6-6	TRBJ1-1	-	TGTGCCAGCAGTTATGGACAGTTGAACACTGAAGCTTTCTTT	CASSYGQLNTEAFF
few	TRBV5-1	TRBJ1-6	TRBD1	TGCGCCAGCAGCTTAGGACAGGGGGCGCATTCACCCCTCCACTTT	CASSLGQGAHSPLHF
-	TRBV5-4	TRBJ2-2	TRBD2	TGTGCCACCGGGGGGGGTTGGAACACCGGGGAGCTGTTTTTT	CATGGGWNTGELFF
-	TRBV4-1	TRBJ1-2	-	TGCGCCAGCAGCCAAGACGCGAGGGCTAACTATGGCTACACCTTC	CASSQDARANYGYTF
-	TRBV5-6	TRBJ1-2	TRBD1	TGTGCCAGCAGCCCAGACAGGGGGTATGGCTACACCTTC	CASSPDRGYGYTF
-	TRBV13	TRBJ2-2	TRBD2	TGTGCCAGCAGCCTCGGACTAGCGGGGACGAACACCGGGGAGCTGTTTTTT	CASSLGLAGTNTGELFF
-	TRBV6-5	TRBJ1-1	-	TGTGCCAGCAGTTACTCGGGGACTACCAGACCTGAAGCTTTCTTT	CASSYSGTTRPEAFF
-	TRBV29-1	TRBJ2-7	TRBD1	TGCAGCGTCGACAGGGGGCAGGACGAGCAGTACTTC	CSVDRGQDEQYF
-	TRBV10-3	TRBJ2-3	TRBD2	TGTGCCATCAGTGTAGCGGGGGGGACAGATACGCAGTATTTT	CAISVAGGTDTQYF
-	TRBV27	TRBJ1-2	-	TGTGCCAGCAGACTTAACAGAGAATATGGCTACACCTTC	CASRLNREYGYTF
-	TRBV7-7	TRBJ2-7	-	TGTGCCAGCAGCTTTGGTCCAGGACAGCTTTACGAGCAGTACTTC	CASSFGPGQLYEQYF
-	TRBV7-9	TRBJ1-1	TRBD1	TGTGCCAGCAGTTCCGAGGACAGGGATATGAACACTGAAGCTTTCTTT	CASSSEDRDMNTEAFF
-	TRBV30	TRBJ1-4	-	TGTGCCTCCGCGGGGCGCTATGGAAATGAAAAACTGTTTTTT	CASAGRYGNEKLFF
-	TRBV10-1	TRBJ1-1	-	TGCGCCACCCAAAGACAGGCGGACACTGAAGCTTTCTTT	CATQRQADTEAFF
once	TRBV5-1	TRBJ1-1	-	TGCGCCAGCAGCTTAGGGGTATCGAACACTGAAGCTTTCTTT	CASSLGVSNTEAFF
-	TRBV5-1	TRBJ2-5	-	TGCGCCAGCAGCTCGCAGTGGGGGCCCCAAGAGACCCAGTACTTC	CASSSQWGPQETQYF
-	TRBV11-3	TRBJ2-7	-	TGTGCCAGCAGCCAGGGGCAGGGAGAATTGGACGAGCAGTACTTC	CASSQGQGELDEQYF
-	TRBV27	TRBJ2-1	TRBD1	TGTGCCAGCAGTCAACCAGGGGGTGAGCAGTTCTTC	CASSQPGGEQFF
-	TRBV30	TRBJ1-1	-	TGTGCCTGGAGTCTGGCGGGGGACACTGAAGCTTTCTTT	CAWSLAGDTEAFF